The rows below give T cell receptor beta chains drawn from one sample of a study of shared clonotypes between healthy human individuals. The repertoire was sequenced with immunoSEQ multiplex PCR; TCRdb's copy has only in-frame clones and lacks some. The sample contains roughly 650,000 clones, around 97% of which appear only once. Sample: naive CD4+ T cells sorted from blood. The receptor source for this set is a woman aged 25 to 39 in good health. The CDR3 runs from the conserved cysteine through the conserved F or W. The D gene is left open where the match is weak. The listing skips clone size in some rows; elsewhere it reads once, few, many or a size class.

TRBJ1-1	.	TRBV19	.	TGTGCCAGTAGTATACAGGGGTCGACTGAAGCTTTCTTT	CASSIQGSTEAFF
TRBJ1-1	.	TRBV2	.	TGTGCCAGCATGGGAACGGTGAACACTGAAGCTTTCTTT	CASMGTVNTEAFF
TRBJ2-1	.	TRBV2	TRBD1	TGTGCCAGCAGTCCAACAGGGGTCTCCTACAATGAGCAGTTCTTC	CASSPTGVSYNEQFF
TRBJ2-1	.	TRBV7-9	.	TGTGCCAGCCCGATGGGGAATGGGTGGAATGAGCAGTTCTTC	CASPMGNGWNEQFF
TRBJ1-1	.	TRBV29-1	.	TGCAGCGTTGTCGGACAGACCGGCACTGAAGCTTTCTTT	CSVVGQTGTEAFF
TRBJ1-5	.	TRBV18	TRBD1	TGTGCCAGTTCGGCCCAGGGACAGATGAATCAGCCCCAGCATTTT	CASSAQGQMNQPQHF
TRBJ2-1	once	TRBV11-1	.	TGTGCCAGCAGCTTGGACAATGAGCAGTTCTTC	CASSLDNEQFF
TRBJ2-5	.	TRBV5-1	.	TGCGCCAGCAGCTTGGCTGGACCTGGAGAGACCCAGTACTTC	CASSLAGPGETQYF
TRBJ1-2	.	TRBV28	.	TGTGCCAGCAGTTTAGGCAGGGAGCGTGGCTACACCTTC	CASSLGRERGYTF
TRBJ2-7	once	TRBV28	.	TGTGCCAGCACCAGTGGGGGGTTGACAGGGACCTACGAGCAGTACTTC	CASTSGGLTGTYEQYF
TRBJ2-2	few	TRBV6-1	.	TGTGCCAGCAGTGAATTGAGGTTCTGGGAGCTGTTTTTT	CASSELRFWELFF
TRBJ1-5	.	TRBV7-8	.	TGTGCCAGCAGCCAGTTAGAGAAGGGGATGCCCCAGCATTTT	CASSQLEKGMPQHF
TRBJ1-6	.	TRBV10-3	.	TGTGCCATCAGGGGGTCGAATTCACCCCTCCACTTT	CAIRGSNSPLHF
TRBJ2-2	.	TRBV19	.	TGTGCCAGTCAAGTAGGGCAGGGAAGAACCGGGGAGCTGTTTTTT	CASQVGQGRTGELFF
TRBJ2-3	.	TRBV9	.	TGTGCCAGCAGCGTAGCGCAGCGGGCATCAGATACGCAGTATTTT	CASSVAQRASDTQYF
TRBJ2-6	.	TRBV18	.	TGTGCCAGCTCAATGGGGGTTATCGCTGGGGCCAACGTCCTGACTTTC	CASSMGVIAGANVLTF
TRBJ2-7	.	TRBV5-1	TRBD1	TGCGCCAGCAGCTTGAGGGGCGGGGGACAGGGGAACGAGCAGTACTTC	CASSLRGGGQGNEQYF
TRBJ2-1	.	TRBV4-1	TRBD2	TGCGCCAGCAGCCAATTCCTAGCGGGAGGTCACAATGAGCAGTTCTTC	CASSQFLAGGHNEQFF
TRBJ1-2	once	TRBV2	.	TGTGCCAGCAGTGAAAGGGCAGCTACAAACTATGGCTACACCTTC	CASSERAATNYGYTF
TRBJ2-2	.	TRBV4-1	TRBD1	TGCGCCAGCAGCCAAGGATCAGGGGGCGTTACCGGGGAGCTGTTTTTT	CASSQGSGGVTGELFF
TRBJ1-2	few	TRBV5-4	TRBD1	TGTGCCAGCAACCGGGGGACAGCCTATGGCTACACCTTC	CASNRGTAYGYTF
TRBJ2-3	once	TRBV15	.	TGTGCCACCAGCAGAGATTGGGGGGAGAGCACAGATACGCAGTATTTT	CATSRDWGESTDTQYF
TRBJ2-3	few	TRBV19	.	TGTGCCAGTAGTAGCAGCGGGAGCACAGATACGCAGTATTTT	CASSSSGSTDTQYF
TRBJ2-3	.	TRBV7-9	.	TGTGCCAGCAGCCCTATGGGAGGAGGCACAGATACGCAGTATTTT	CASSPMGGGTDTQYF
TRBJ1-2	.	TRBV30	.	TGTGCCTGGATTCCCATGCGGCAATCTAACTATGGCTACACCTTC	CAWIPMRQSNYGYTF
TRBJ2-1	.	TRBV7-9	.	TGTGCCAGCAGCCCTACCGATGAGCAGTTCTTC	CASSPTDEQFF
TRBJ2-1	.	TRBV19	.	TGTGCCAGTAGTACCCAAGACTCGAGTTCTGAGCAGTTCTTC	CASSTQDSSSEQFF
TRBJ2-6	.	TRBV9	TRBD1	TGTGCCAGTGGCCTACAGGGGGCTGGGGCCAACGTCCTGACTTTC	CASGLQGAGANVLTF